The source of this T cell receptor beta chain is a study of OX40 agonist ivuxolimab in advanced cancers. Study context: Patients were treated with intravenous ivuxolimab, dosed at 0.01 to 10 mg/kg and infused every 2 weeks. Whole-study results and caveats: Researchers report that CD8+ T cells had, on average, more expanded clones than CD4+. Dosing at 0.1 to 3.0 mg/kg was accompanied by clonal expansion of CD4+ and CD8+ blood T cells by week 6.

This CDR3 has 15 residues. V was shortened by 1 base and J by 1 base, with 8 bases between the two germline ends. CDR1 is LNHDA, CDR2 SQIVND, per germline (reference sequence). Of note for this clone: Its antigen is unidentified.

Patients with autoimmune history or systemic immunosuppression were excluded. Method: immunoSEQ multiplex PCR; TCRdb's copy keeps in-frame clones and lacks some. The sample shows about 94,000 clones, over 75% of them seen only once. The clonotype comes from an adult with an advanced solid tumor such as melanoma, head and neck, liver or kidney cancer. Sequenced material: CD4+ or CD8+ T cells sorted from blood, taken in a trial of the OX40 agonist ivuxolimab. This chain uses TRBV19 with TRBJ1-5; D remains unclear. In DNA, the CDR3 is TGTGCCAGTAGTATAGGAGGGCAGAGCAATCAGCCCCAGCATTTT. Its translation: CASSIGGQSNQPQHF.